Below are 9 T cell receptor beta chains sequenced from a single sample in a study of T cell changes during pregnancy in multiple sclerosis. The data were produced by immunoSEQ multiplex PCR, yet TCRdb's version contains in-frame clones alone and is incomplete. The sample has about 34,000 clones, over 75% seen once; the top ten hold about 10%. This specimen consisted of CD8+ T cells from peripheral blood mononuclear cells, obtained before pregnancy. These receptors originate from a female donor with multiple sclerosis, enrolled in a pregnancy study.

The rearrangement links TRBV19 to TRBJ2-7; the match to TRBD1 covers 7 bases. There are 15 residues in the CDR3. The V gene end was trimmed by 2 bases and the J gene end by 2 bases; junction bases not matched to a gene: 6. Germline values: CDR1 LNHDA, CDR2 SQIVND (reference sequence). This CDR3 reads CASSIPGQKPYEQYF. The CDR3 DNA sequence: TGTGCCAGTAGTATACCGGGACAGAAACCCTACGAGCAGTACTTC.

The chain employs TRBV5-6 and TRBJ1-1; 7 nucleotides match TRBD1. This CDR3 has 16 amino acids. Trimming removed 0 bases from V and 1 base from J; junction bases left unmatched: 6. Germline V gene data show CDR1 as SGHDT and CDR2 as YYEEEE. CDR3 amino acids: CASSLGAGGWNTEAFF. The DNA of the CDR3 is TGTGCCAGCAGCTTGGGTGCAGGGGGATGGAACACTGAAGCTTTCTTT.

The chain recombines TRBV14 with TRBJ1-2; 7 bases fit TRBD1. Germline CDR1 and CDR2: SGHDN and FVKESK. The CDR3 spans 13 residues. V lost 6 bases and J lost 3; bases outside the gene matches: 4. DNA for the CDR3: TGTGCCAGCAGATCCCAGGGGGACTATGGCTACACCTTC. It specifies CASRSQGDYGYTF.

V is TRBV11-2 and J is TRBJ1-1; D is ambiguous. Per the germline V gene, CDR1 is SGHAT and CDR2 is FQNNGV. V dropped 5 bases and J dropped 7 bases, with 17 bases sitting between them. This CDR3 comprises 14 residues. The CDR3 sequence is CASSPSTRVGEAFF. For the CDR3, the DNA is TGTGCCAGCAGCCCTTCGACCCGGGTAGGTGAAGCTTTCTTT.

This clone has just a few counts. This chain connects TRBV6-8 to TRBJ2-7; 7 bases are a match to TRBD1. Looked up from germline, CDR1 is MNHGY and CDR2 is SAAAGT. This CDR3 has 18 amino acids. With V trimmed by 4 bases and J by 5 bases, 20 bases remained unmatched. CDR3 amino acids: CASSLAHFDRDRDNEQYF. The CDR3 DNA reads TGTGCCAGCAGTTTGGCACATTTCGACCGTGACAGGGACAACGAGCAGTACTTC.

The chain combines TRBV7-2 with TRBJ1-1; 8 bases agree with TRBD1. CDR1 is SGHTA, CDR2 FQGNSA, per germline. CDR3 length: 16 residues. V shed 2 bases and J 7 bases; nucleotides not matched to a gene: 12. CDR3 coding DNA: TGTGCCAGCAGCTTACTCCAGGGGGCGCGAACGGGTGAAGCTTTCTTT. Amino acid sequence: CASSLLQGARTGEAFF.

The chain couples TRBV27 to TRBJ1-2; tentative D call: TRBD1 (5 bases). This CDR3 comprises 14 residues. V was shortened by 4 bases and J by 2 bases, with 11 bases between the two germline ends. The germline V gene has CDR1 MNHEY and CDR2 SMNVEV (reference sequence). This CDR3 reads CASSSGGTNYGYTF. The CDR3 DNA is TGTGCCAGCAGTTCCGGCGGGACCAACTATGGCTACACCTTC.

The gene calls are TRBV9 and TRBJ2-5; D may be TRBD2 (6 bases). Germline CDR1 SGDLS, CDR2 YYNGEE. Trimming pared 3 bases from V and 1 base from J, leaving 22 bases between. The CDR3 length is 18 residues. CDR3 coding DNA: TGTGCCAGCAGCGGATTGTCTGGGACTGTCTTGGGCCAAGAGACCCAGTACTTC. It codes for CASSGLSGTVLGQETQYF.

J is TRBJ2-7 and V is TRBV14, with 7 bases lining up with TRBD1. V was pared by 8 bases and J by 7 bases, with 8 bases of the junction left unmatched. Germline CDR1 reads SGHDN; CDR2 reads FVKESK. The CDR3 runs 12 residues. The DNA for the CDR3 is TGTGCCAGCGGACAGGTTACGGGGGAGCAGTACTTC. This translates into CASGQVTGEQYF.